These T cell receptor beta chains were read from a single sample in a study of cytomegalovirus exposure and HLA in healthy donors. Clones were sequenced by immunoSEQ multiplex PCR, and TCRdb holds only the in-frame ones, with some missing. There are 70,000 to 90,000 clones in the sample, with 3.8% held by the top ten. Source material: PBMCs. Receptors were obtained from a man younger than 35 in good health and CMV-seropositive. The CDR3 runs from the conserved cysteine through the conserved F or W. D genes are given only for firm matches.

v_gene: TRBV5-4; j_gene: TRBJ2-5; d_gene: TRBD1; CDR3nt: TGTGCCAGCTTTAGCCGACAGGGCCCAGGGACCCAGTACTTC; CDR3aa: CASFSRQGPGTQYF
v_gene: TRBV5-6; j_gene: TRBJ2-3; d_gene: NA; CDR3nt: TGTGCCAGCAGCTTTACAGGTACAGATACGCAGTATTTT; CDR3aa: CASSFTGTDTQYF
v_gene: TRBV27; j_gene: TRBJ1-5; d_gene: NA; CDR3nt: TGTGCCAGCAGTTTCGGCAGGAATGCAGAGCCCCAGCATTTT; CDR3aa: CASSFGRNAEPQHF
v_gene: TRBV13; j_gene: TRBJ2-3; d_gene: NA; CDR3nt: TGTGCCAGCAGCTCCACATATACGCAGTATTTT; CDR3aa: CASSSTYTQYF
v_gene: TRBV28; j_gene: TRBJ1-1; d_gene: NA; CDR3nt: TGTGCCAGCAGTCAACAGGGATCGGACACTGAAGCTTTCTTT; CDR3aa: CASSQQGSDTEAFF
v_gene: TRBV5-1; j_gene: TRBJ2-2; d_gene: NA; CDR3nt: TGCGCCAGCAGCTTGGGACAGGGAGGCACCGGGGAGCTGTTTTTT; CDR3aa: CASSLGQGGTGELFF
v_gene: TRBV5-6; j_gene: TRBJ2-7; d_gene: TRBD2; CDR3nt: TGTGCCAGCAGTCAGGCCCGACTAGCCGGAACGTACTACGAGCAGTACTTC; CDR3aa: CASSQARLAGTYYEQYF
v_gene: TRBV4-1; j_gene: TRBJ2-7; d_gene: NA; CDR3nt: TGCGCCAGCAGCCAAGGCCAGGGGACCTCCCCCTACGAGCAGTACTTC; CDR3aa: CASSQGQGTSPYEQYF
v_gene: TRBV6-5; j_gene: TRBJ2-7; d_gene: NA; CDR3nt: TGTGCCAGCTCCAGAGGGGGAGAAGATTCCTACGAGCAGTACTTC; CDR3aa: CASSRGGEDSYEQYF
v_gene: TRBV11-2; j_gene: TRBJ1-3; d_gene: NA; CDR3nt: TGTGCCAGCAGCTTAGCCAGGGCTGGAAACACCATATATTTT; CDR3aa: CASSLARAGNTIYF
v_gene: TRBV5-1; j_gene: TRBJ2-7; d_gene: TRBD2; CDR3nt: TGCGCCAGCAGCTTGGGTAGCCTCGGGGGGGGAAACTACGAGCAGTACTTC; CDR3aa: CASSLGSLGGGNYEQYF
v_gene: TRBV10-3; j_gene: TRBJ1-3; d_gene: NA; CDR3nt: TGTGCCATCAGTGAGGACGGGAGGTCTGGAAACACCATATATTTT; CDR3aa: CAISEDGRSGNTIYF
v_gene: TRBV30; j_gene: TRBJ1-4; d_gene: TRBD1; CDR3nt: TGTGCCTGGGGACAGGGAAAACTGTTTTTT; CDR3aa: CAWGQGKLFF
v_gene: TRBV13; j_gene: TRBJ2-3; d_gene: TRBD2; CDR3nt: TGTGCCAGCAGCTCTGAGCGGGGGATAGCAGATACGCAGTATTTT; CDR3aa: CASSSERGIADTQYF
v_gene: TRBV28; j_gene: TRBJ2-7; d_gene: TRBD1; CDR3nt: TGTGCCAGCAGTCCCCGACAGGGAATCAACGAGCAGTACTTC; CDR3aa: CASSPRQGINEQYF
v_gene: TRBV7-7; j_gene: TRBJ2-1; d_gene: TRBD2; CDR3nt: TGTGCTAGCAGCTTAGCAGCGGGAGAAAACAATGAGCAGTTCTTC; CDR3aa: CASSLAAGENNEQFF
v_gene: TRBV10-3; j_gene: TRBJ2-7; d_gene: NA; CDR3nt: TGTGCCATCAGTGGTACCCAACAGGGTGGCTATTCCTACGAGCAGTACTTC; CDR3aa: CAISGTQQGGYSYEQYF
v_gene: TRBV5-1; j_gene: TRBJ2-3; d_gene: NA; CDR3nt: TGCGCCAGCAGCTTGGCCGGGTGGGGCAACACAGATACGCAGTATTTT; CDR3aa: CASSLAGWGNTDTQYF
v_gene: TRBV18; j_gene: TRBJ1-5; d_gene: NA; CDR3nt: TGTGCCAGCCCCGTTGGGGGGTTTCAGCCCCAGCATTTT; CDR3aa: CASPVGGFQPQHF
v_gene: TRBV5-1; j_gene: TRBJ2-3; d_gene: TRBD2; CDR3nt: TGCGCCAGCAGCCTCGGGACTAGCGGCCTCACAGATACGCAGTATTTT; CDR3aa: CASSLGTSGLTDTQYF
v_gene: TRBV6-4; j_gene: TRBJ2-2; d_gene: TRBD2; CDR3nt: TGTGCCAGCAGTGACTACGGCGGGAGGAGTGGCGGGGAGCTGTTTTTT; CDR3aa: CASSDYGGRSGGELFF
v_gene: TRBV28; j_gene: TRBJ1-1; d_gene: NA; CDR3nt: TGTGCCAGCAGCAAACAGGGAAGGCGCACTGAAGCTTTCTTT; CDR3aa: CASSKQGRRTEAFF
v_gene: TRBV7-2; j_gene: TRBJ1-5; d_gene: TRBD1; CDR3nt: TGTGCCAGCAGCTTAGGGACAGGGGAAATCAATCAGCCCCAGCATTTT; CDR3aa: CASSLGTGEINQPQHF
v_gene: TRBV6-6; j_gene: TRBJ1-5; d_gene: TRBD1; CDR3nt: TGTGCCAGCAGTCCCCCTTTGACAGGGTCGAGACAGCCCCAGCATTTT; CDR3aa: CASSPPLTGSRQPQHF
v_gene: TRBV29-1; j_gene: TRBJ2-7; d_gene: TRBD2; CDR3nt: TGCAGCGCAACACTAGCGGGAGCGAGGGACGAGCAGTACTTC; CDR3aa: CSATLAGARDEQYF
v_gene: TRBV30; j_gene: TRBJ1-2; d_gene: NA; CDR3nt: TGTGCCTGGAGAGAAACAGGGAAGAGACATGGCTACACCTTC; CDR3aa: CAWRETGKRHGYTF
v_gene: TRBV4-1; j_gene: TRBJ1-5; d_gene: NA; CDR3nt: TGCGCCAGCAGCCTTGAGGGCCGGAATAGCAATCAGCCCCAGCATTTT; CDR3aa: CASSLEGRNSNQPQHF
v_gene: TRBV7-6; j_gene: TRBJ2-1; d_gene: NA; CDR3nt: TGTGCCAGCAGCCAGGAGGACCTAGCGAGGACTTACAATGAGCAGTTCTTC; CDR3aa: CASSQEDLARTYNEQFF
v_gene: TRBV5-4; j_gene: TRBJ2-3; d_gene: NA; CDR3nt: TGTGCCAGCAGCTTGTATCTAGGGACTCTGACAACAGATACGCAGTATTTT; CDR3aa: CASSLYLGTLTTDTQYF
v_gene: TRBV7-8; j_gene: TRBJ2-3; d_gene: NA; CDR3nt: TGTGCCAGCAGCTTAGACACAGGGAGAGATACGCAGTATTTT; CDR3aa: CASSLDTGRDTQYF
v_gene: TRBV30; j_gene: TRBJ1-5; d_gene: NA; CDR3nt: TGTGCCTGGAGTTACCCCCGGGACACCAGCAATCAGCCCCAGCATTTT; CDR3aa: CAWSYPRDTSNQPQHF
v_gene: TRBV15; j_gene: TRBJ1-1; d_gene: NA; CDR3nt: TGTGCCACCAGCAGAGGTCTGGGGCAGGTGAACACTGAAGCTTTCTTT; CDR3aa: CATSRGLGQVNTEAFF
v_gene: TRBV5-1; j_gene: TRBJ2-3; d_gene: TRBD1; CDR3nt: TGCGCCAGTGGGACAGCAGATACGCAGTATTTT; CDR3aa: CASGTADTQYF
v_gene: TRBV7-9; j_gene: TRBJ1-1; d_gene: NA; CDR3nt: TGTGCCAGCAGCTACGCGGGCGTCGAGGGCGCTGAAGCTTTCTTT; CDR3aa: CASSYAGVEGAEAFF
v_gene: TRBV30; j_gene: TRBJ2-1; d_gene: NA; CDR3nt: TGTGCCTGGAGTGAAAACAGTAGAGCCTTTTACAATGAGCAGTTCTTC; CDR3aa: CAWSENSRAFYNEQFF
v_gene: TRBV10-3; j_gene: TRBJ1-2; d_gene: TRBD1; CDR3nt: TGTGCCAGCTCCGTCTCAACAGGGGCGGATGGCTACACCTTC; CDR3aa: CASSVSTGADGYTF
v_gene: TRBV20-1; j_gene: TRBJ2-7; d_gene: NA; CDR3nt: TGCAGTGCTAGAGATAACGAGCAGTACTTC; CDR3aa: CSARDNEQYF
v_gene: TRBV18; j_gene: TRBJ1-4; d_gene: TRBD1; CDR3nt: TGTGCCAGCTCACCGGAGGACAGGGTGGATGAAAAACTGTTTTTT; CDR3aa: CASSPEDRVDEKLFF
v_gene: TRBV10-1; j_gene: TRBJ1-2; d_gene: NA; CDR3nt: TGCGCCACTGGTGGGGGCAATTTGGCTAAGGGCTACACCTTC; CDR3aa: CATGGGNLAKGYTF
v_gene: TRBV7-9; j_gene: TRBJ2-1; d_gene: TRBD2; CDR3nt: TGTGCCAGCAGTTTCGGGACTAGCGGATACAATGAGCAGTTCTTC; CDR3aa: CASSFGTSGYNEQFF
v_gene: TRBV7-2; j_gene: TRBJ2-5; d_gene: NA; CDR3nt: TGTGCCAGCAGCTTAGTGAGGAGGGAGACCCAGTACTTC; CDR3aa: CASSLVRRETQYF
v_gene: TRBV2; j_gene: TRBJ2-5; d_gene: TRBD1; CDR3nt: TGTGCCAGCAGTGGCCAGGGGGCAGGGGAGACCCAGTACTTC; CDR3aa: CASSGQGAGETQYF
v_gene: TRBV5-1; j_gene: TRBJ1-1; d_gene: TRBD1; CDR3nt: TGCGCCAGCAGCTTGGTGACAGGGGGAATGAACACTGAAGCTTTCTTT; CDR3aa: CASSLVTGGMNTEAFF
v_gene: TRBV7-8; j_gene: TRBJ1-1; d_gene: NA; CDR3nt: TGTGCCAGCAGCTACAGGGATACTGAAGCTTTCTTT; CDR3aa: CASSYRDTEAFF
v_gene: TRBV5-1; j_gene: TRBJ2-1; d_gene: NA; CDR3nt: TGCGCCAGCAGCCCTCTGGGGTACGGCGGGACCAATGAGCAGTTCTTC; CDR3aa: CASSPLGYGGTNEQFF